The 29 T cell receptor beta chains listed next were all sequenced from one sample in a study of blood T cells in healthy people across ages. Combining a sample-barcoded 5' primer with a J-beta primer mix, a second PCR ran for roughly 6 to 11 cycles. In TCRdb, the 5' RACE reads were re-called with MiXCR into one record per CDR3 protein. The repertoire has about 1 million distinct CDR3 sequences, 20% to 25% of them found once; the top ten carry 0.75%. The same data also contributed to another study, on T cells of mothers and their children.

The sequenced material came from blood. Source of these receptors: a girl aged 2-15 years in good health.

The chain carries TRBV7-9 and TRBJ2-1; tentatively, D is TRBD1 (6 bases). The tail of the sequence fits TRBJ2-7 better, so the J call may be wrong. The CDR3 length is 15 residues. CDR1 SEHNR and CDR2 FQNEAQ come from the germline V gene (reference sequence). CDR3 DNA: TGTGCCAGCAGTCCACTCGACAGGAACACCTACGAGCAGTACTTC. Protein sequence: CASSPLDRNTYEQYF.

The V gene is TRBV3-1, the J gene TRBJ1-1; D is uncertain. This CDR3 comprises 15 residues. Between the trimmed V and J ends, which lost 1 base and 6 bases, there was a span of 15 bases. Germline assignment: CDR1 LGHDT and CDR2 YNNKEL (reference sequence). The CDR3 is CASSQGAGKYAEAFF. CDR3 bases: TGTGCCAGCAGCCAAGGGGCAGGAAAGTACGCTGAAGCTTTCTTT.

V usage is TRBV5-1 and J usage is TRBJ1-4; no clear D gene. The V gene lost 4 bases and the J gene lost 0 bases, with 10 bases spanning the gap. Germline CDR1 reads SGHRS; CDR2 reads YFSETQ. The CDR3 sequence is 15 residues long. The CDR3: CASSVSTATNEKLFF. The CDR3 DNA follows: TGCGCCAGCAGCGTATCCACAGCAACTAATGAAAAACTGTTTTTT.

This clonotype has only a few counts. The CDR3 here is CASSPPVLAGTTQETQYF. CDR3 coding DNA: TGTGCCAGCTCACCACCTGTACTAGCGGGGACGACTCAAGAGACCCAGTACTTC. The chain carries TRBV18 and TRBJ2-7; 10 bases are shared with TRBD2. The DNA end is a closer match to TRBJ2-5, so the J assignment may be wrong. The length of the CDR3 is 18 residues. Germline CDR1 reads KGHSH; CDR2 reads LQKENI.

This sequence joins TRBV29-1 and TRBJ1-5; no clear D gene. The CDR3 has 13 amino acids. The ends were cut back, 4 bases at V and 3 bases at J, with 10 bases in the middle. Germline V gives CDR1 SQVTM, CDR2 ANQGSEA. CDR3 nucleotides: TGCAGCGTTGGTCTCGGCGACAATCAGCCCCAGCATTTT. Its translation: CSVGLGDNQPQHF.

This clonotype showed up just a few times. The chain uses TRBV7-2 and TRBJ2-7; maybe TRBD2 (6 bases). V was cut by 1 base and J by 3 bases, with 10 bases left in between. The germline V gene has CDR1 SGHTA and CDR2 FQGNSA. The CDR3 spans 14 residues. The CDR3 sequence is CASSLDGRRYEQYF. CDR3 in DNA: TGTGCCAGCAGCTTAGACGGGAGACGCTACGAGCAGTACTTC.

V is TRBV6-5 and J is TRBJ2-1; 10 bases are a match to TRBD2. V gave up 0 bases and J gave up 4 bases; unmatched junction bases: 3. This CDR3 region has 16 residues. Germline V gene sequence: CDR1 MNHEY, CDR2 SVGAGI. Here the CDR3 reads CASSYSASGSYNEQFF. DNA of the CDR3: TGTGCCAGCAGTTACTCGGCTAGCGGGAGTTACAATGAGCAGTTCTTC.

CDR3 sequence (DNA): TGCAGTGCTAGAGGGTGGGACAGGGGAAGGGAGACCCAGTACTTC. It is translated as CSARGWDRGRETQYF. This chain connects TRBV20-1 to TRBJ2-5, with 10 positions matching TRBD1. Germline trimming cut 1 base from V and 5 bases from J; bases unmatched to any gene: 7. This CDR3 contains 15 residues. Germline V gives CDR1 DFQATT, CDR2 SNEGSKA (reference sequence).

This sequence joins TRBV7-2 and TRBJ2-3; 8 bases are a match to TRBD2. The germline gives CDR1 SGHTA, CDR2 FQGNSA. CDR3 length equals 17 residues. J gave up 1 base and V 2 bases, and 8 bases lay outside the gene matches. Here the CDR3 DNA reads TGTGCCAGCAGCTTAATGGGTAGGCGGGGGGGCACAGATACGCAGTATTTT. This translates into CASSLMGRRGGTDTQYF.

Ten or more counts support this clonotype. The chain couples TRBV20-1 to TRBJ2-3, with 7 bases that match TRBD2. Germline trimming cut 0 bases from V and 2 bases from J; bases unmatched to any gene: 8. This CDR3 comprises 16 residues. Germline assignment: CDR1 DFQATT and CDR2 SNEGSKA (reference sequence). The CDR3: CSARERGGGLTDTQYF. Written as DNA, the CDR3 is TGCAGTGCTAGAGAGCGCGGCGGGGGACTCACAGATACGCAGTATTTT.

The chain is built from TRBV6-6 and TRBJ2-5, with no clear D. The closer fit of TRBJ2-7 to the DNA end suggests the J call may be wrong. The CDR3 is 14 residues long. Germline CDR1 and CDR2: MNHNY and SVGAGI (reference sequence). CDR3 loop: CASSLTERAYEQYF. CDR3 DNA: TGTGCCAGCTCGTTGACGGAACGGGCCTACGAGCAGTACTTC.

In its sample, this clonotype was seen a few times. CDR3 sequence (DNA): TGCGCCAGCAGCCAAGAAAGGGGGGTTCAGCCCCAGCATTTT. It specifies CASSQERGVQPQHF. The chain combines TRBV4-1 with TRBJ1-5; tentative D call: TRBD1 (6 bases). The CDR3 has 14 residues. Trimming took off 0 bases at V and 6 bases at J, with 9 bases between the two ends. Germline CDR1 and CDR2: MGHRA and YSYEKL.

V and J are TRBV2 and TRBJ2-1; TRBD1 aligns across 10 bases. The J call may be wrong; the DNA end is better matched by TRBJ2-7. The CDR3 has 12 amino acids. Looked up from germline, CDR1 is SNHLY and CDR2 is FYNNEI. The CDR3 spells CAVDRGPNEQYF. The CDR3 coding sequence is TGTGCCGTTGACAGGGGGCCGAACGAGCAGTACTTC.

V and J are TRBV4-1 and TRBJ1-5; 9 bases line up with TRBD1. J lost 6 bases, V lost 4 bases, and 7 bases had no gene match. CDR3 length: 15 residues. CDR1 MGHRA and CDR2 YSYEKL come from the germline V gene. The CDR3: CASSPLTGGGQPQHF. The CDR3 DNA sequence: TGCGCCAGCAGCCCCCTAACAGGGGGCGGTCAGCCCCAGCATTTT.

V gene TRBV7-2 combines with J gene TRBJ2-5; D unresolved. The end of the DNA is better explained by TRBJ2-7, so the J call may be wrong. Germline loops: CDR1 SGHTA, CDR2 FQGNSA. The CDR3 totals 14 residues. The CDR3 spells CASSSFSASSEQYF. In DNA form, the CDR3 reads TGTGCCAGCAGCTCCTTCTCCGCGTCTTCCGAGCAGTACTTC.

This clonotype was counted a few times. The chain links TRBV12-3 or TRBV12-4 to TRBJ2-5, with 9 bases lining up with TRBD2. Trimming removed 7 bases from V and 4 bases from J; junction bases left unmatched: 7. The CDR3 has 14 residues. The CDR3 loop is CASTAGGPPETQYF. The CDR3 region has the DNA TGTGCCAGCACCGCGGGAGGGCCCCCAGAGACCCAGTACTTC.

This clonotype has a handful of counts. The rearrangement uses TRBV20-1 and TRBJ1-4; D not certain. CDR3 length equals 11 residues. Trimming cost V 1 base and J 7 bases, with 4 bases left between them. Germline assignment: CDR1 DFQATT and CDR2 SNEGSKA (reference sequence). CDR3 region: CSARAGEKLFF. The CDR3 DNA is TGCAGTGCTAGAGCCGGTGAAAAACTGTTTTTT.

This rearrangement joins TRBV2 to TRBJ2-4; D gene ambiguous. V was shortened by 6 bases and J by 6 bases, with 12 bases between the two germline ends. The CDR3 is made up of 13 amino acids. Per germline, CDR1 SNHLY and CDR2 FYNNEI. In nucleotides, the CDR3 is TGTGCCAGCAGCCTCGTCCCAGTAAACATTCAGTACTTC. Translating it yields CASSLVPVNIQYF.

The chain is built from TRBV27 and TRBJ1-1; 9 bases align to TRBD1. CDR1 is MNHEY and CDR2 is SMNVEV in the germline V gene (reference sequence). The CDR3 contains 13 residues. Trimming cost V 5 bases and J 5 bases; bases outside gene matches: 3. For the CDR3, the DNA is TGTGCCAGCAGTATTGACAGGGGGACTGAAGCTTTCTTT. Protein sequence: CASSIDRGTEAFF.

The chain is built from TRBV20-1 and TRBJ2-1; the match to TRBD2 covers 10 bases. The CDR3 contains 15 residues. Germline CDR1 DFQATT, CDR2 SNEGSKA (reference sequence). V shed 5 bases, J shed 7 bases, and the junction held 11 bases outside the gene matches. The CDR3 DNA reads TGCAGTGCTCAAGCGGGAGGGCCAAATTGGAATGAGCAGTTCTTC. Its translation is CSAQAGGPNWNEQFF.

The rearrangement links TRBV6-5 to TRBJ1-2; no clear D. Germline lookup yields CDR1 MNHEY and CDR2 SVGAGI. V lost 2 bases, J lost 1 base, and 5 bases lay in between. CDR3 length: 13 amino acids. The CDR3 DNA reads as TGTGCCAGCAGTTACGGTGGTAACTATGGCTACACCTTC. This sequence encodes CASSYGGNYGYTF.

The CDR3 here is CASSESGTGQFF. The CDR3 nucleotides read TGTGCCAGCAGTGAATCCGGGACAGGGCAATTCTTC. The rearrangement links TRBV2 to TRBJ2-1; 9 bases agree with TRBD1. The CDR3 has 12 amino acids. Losses at the gene ends were 2 bases for V and 16 bases for J; bases not matched to a gene: 6. Germline CDR1 SNHLY, CDR2 FYNNEI.

This chain links TRBV7-2 with TRBJ2-3, with D possibly being TRBD1 or TRBD2 (5 bases each). Between the trimmed V and J ends, which lost 5 bases and 4 bases, there was a span of 19 bases. The CDR3 is made up of 16 amino acids. The germline CDR1 and CDR2 sequences are SGHTA and FQGNSA. DNA for the CDR3: TGTGCCAGCAGCCAAGGGGCAGGGTTTAGCGCAGATACGCAGTATTTT. Protein product: CASSQGAGFSADTQYF.

The CDR3 region is CATGRGNEQFF. CDR3 coding DNA: TGTGCCACCGGTAGAGGCAATGAGCAGTTCTTC. The V call is TRBV24-1, the J call TRBJ2-1; D not resolved. The CDR3 length is 11 residues. The V gene lost 9 bases and the J gene lost 6 bases, with 8 bases spanning the gap. Germline V CDR1 and CDR2: KGHDR, SFDVKD.

This clonotype has a handful of counts. The V and J genes are TRBV29-1 and TRBJ1-2; 9 nucleotides align to TRBD1. Germline CDR1 and CDR2: SQVTM and ANQGSEA. V shed 6 bases and J 6 bases; nucleotides not matched to a gene: 11. The CDR3 contains 14 residues. The DNA of the CDR3 is TGCAGCGTCATAACGACAGGGGGGGAGAATGGCTACACCTTC. Translation gives CSVITTGGENGYTF.

The rearrangement joins TRBV6-1 to TRBJ2-4; 7 nucleotides line up with TRBD2. The CDR3 is 13 amino acids. The J segment lost 7 bases and the V segment lost 5 bases, leaving 5 bases of the junction unmatched. Germline lookup yields CDR1 MNHNS and CDR2 SASEGT. CDR3 loop: CASSRTRDNIQYF. The CDR3 DNA reads as TGTGCCAGCAGTCGGACTAGGGATAACATTCAGTACTTC.

The sample holds a few counts of this clonotype. This chain joins TRBV5-1 and TRBJ2-2, with TRBD1 identical over 7 bases. The CDR3 loop spans 16 amino acids. Germline values: CDR1 SGHRS, CDR2 YFSETQ. Trimming cost V 0 bases and J 5 bases; bases outside gene matches: 7. CDR3: CASSLGGGPETGELFF. The CDR3 bases are TGCGCCAGCAGCTTGGGAGGGGGCCCCGAGACCGGGGAGCTGTTTTTT.

The rearrangement joins TRBV24-1 to TRBJ2-5, with no clear D. Trimming cost V 4 bases and J 2 bases, with 19 bases left between them. In germline, CDR1 is KGHDR, CDR2 SFDVKD. There are 17 residues in the CDR3. Here the CDR3 reads CATSDAHGDILQETQYF. The CDR3 bases are TGTGCCACCAGTGACGCCCATGGCGACATCTTACAAGAGACCCAGTACTTC.

This sequence joins TRBV27 and TRBJ2-3; 7 bases align to TRBD2. Per germline, CDR1 MNHEY and CDR2 SMNVEV (reference sequence). V was clipped by 6 bases and J by 2 bases; unmatched bases: 11. The CDR3 spans 16 residues. The CDR3 loop is CASSRLAERTTDTQYF. CDR3 bases: TGTGCCAGCAGCCGTCTAGCGGAACGTACCACAGATACGCAGTATTTT.